The rows below give T cell receptor beta chains drawn from one sample of a study of blood T cell repertoires in COVID-19. Sequencing was performed with immunoSEQ multiplex PCR; in TCRdb, only in-frame clones are kept and a portion is missing. This sample has more than 300,000 clones, with 91% found just once. Sequencing was carried out using peripheral blood. Receptors were obtained from a young woman who had recovered from COVID-19. Each CDR3 is given with its conserved first and last residue. Each record gives: D gene, V gene, clone size, J gene, CDR3 protein, CDR3 DNA. A D gene is named only where the DNA matches it firmly. The size field is filled for only some rows; it gives once, few, many or a size class.

TRBD2,TRBV27,.,TRBJ2-1,CASSDRRLAGLEYNEQFF,TGTGCCAGCAGTGACCGTCGGCTAGCGGGATTGGAATACAATGAGCAGTTCTTC
.,TRBV6-4,once,TRBJ1-5,CASSELENQPQHF,TGTGCCAGCAGTGAGCTTGAGAATCAGCCCCAGCATTTT
.,TRBV12-3/TRBV12-4,.,TRBJ2-5,CASSRRGQETQYF,TGTGCCAGCAGCAGACGGGGTCAAGAGACCCAGTACTTC
TRBD2,TRBV24-1,once,TRBJ2-1,CATELAGEGSYNEQFF,TGTGCCACCGAATTAGCGGGAGAGGGCTCCTACAATGAGCAGTTCTTC
.,TRBV6-2/TRBV6-3,.,TRBJ2-4,CASSPGGSGKNIQYF,TGTGCCAGCAGTCCCGGGGGTAGCGGCAAAAACATTCAGTACTTC
TRBD1,TRBV7-9,.,TRBJ2-6,CASSWTGVGANVLTF,TGTGCCAGCAGCTGGACAGGGGTCGGGGCCAACGTCCTGACTTTC
TRBD2,TRBV7-2,.,TRBJ2-1,CASSLMGLESDEQFF,TGTGCCAGCAGCTTAATGGGACTAGAAAGCGATGAGCAGTTCTTC
TRBD2,TRBV7-8,.,TRBJ2-1,CASSLVRTSGAFYNEQFF,TGTGCCAGCAGCTTAGTGCGGACTAGCGGGGCTTTCTACAATGAGCAGTTCTTC
TRBD2,TRBV6-2/TRBV6-3,.,TRBJ2-3,CASSPSGRTDTQYF,TGTGCCAGCAGTCCGAGCGGGAGAACAGATACGCAGTATTTT
.,TRBV7-9,.,TRBJ1-2,CASSLLGLVPGFYGYTF,TGTGCCAGCAGCTTACTGGGTCTAGTTCCCGGATTCTATGGCTACACCTTC
.,TRBV19,.,TRBJ1-1,CASSIGTSNTEAFF,TGTGCCAGTAGTATCGGGACATCCAACACTGAAGCTTTCTTT
TRBD2,TRBV28,.,TRBJ2-1,CASSPILLTSGKDNEQFF,TGTGCCAGCAGTCCAATCCTTCTGACTAGCGGGAAGGACAATGAGCAGTTCTTC
.,TRBV5-8,.,TRBJ1-5,CASSAARQPQHF,TGTGCCAGCAGCGCGGCCCGGCAGCCCCAGCATTTT
.,TRBV6-5,.,TRBJ1-1,CASSYQGLNTEAFF,TGTGCCAGCAGTTACCAGGGGTTGAACACTGAAGCTTTCTTT
TRBD1,TRBV25-1,many,TRBJ1-2,CASSTRTGDYNGYTF,TGTGCCAGCAGTACCCGGACAGGGGATTATAACGGCTACACCTTC